The following is a T cell receptor (beta chain) sequence with its context. The antigen is undetermined. The data derive from a study of OX40 agonist ivuxolimab in advanced cancers. Turning to the study itself: Aged about 20 to 80 with a mean of roughly 63 years, they were around 79% male. Points from the study as a whole: The mean number of expanded clones was higher in CD8+ T cells than in CD4+. The investigators did not determine what antigen specificity the expanded peripheral T cells had.

Only in-frame clones appear in the TCRdb table, and some are missing; sequencing was by immunoSEQ multiplex PCR. The table has under 40,000 clones, approximately 90% seen once. J was trimmed by 2 bases and V by 3 bases; bases with no gene match: 10. The CDR3 has 16 amino acids. Germline V gives CDR1 SNHLY, CDR2 FYNNEI. Material: CD4+ or CD8+ T cells sorted from blood, obtained in a trial of the OX40 agonist ivuxolimab. The TCR was taken from an adult with an advanced solid tumor such as melanoma, head and neck, liver or kidney cancer. J is TRBJ2-7 and V is TRBV2; 7 bases match TRBD2. CDR3 sequence: CASSDFERDLTYEQYF. DNA of the CDR3: TGTGCCAGCAGTGATTTCGAGCGGGACCTCACCTACGAGCAGTACTTC.